This paragraph covers one T cell receptor beta chain sequence. Its antigen is unidentified. The germline gene is not matched at one end of the junction; a read error may be the cause. The PCR employed 60 Vbeta primers together with 13 Jbeta primers. Using immunoSEQ multiplex PCR, the repertoire was profiled, and TCRdb retains in-frame clones only, with some absent. This table has roughly 120,000 clones, about 80% appearing once. This sample is drawn from a study of cytomegalovirus exposure and HLA in healthy donors. In the study overall: From donors who were HLA-typed, an early data release held 81 million or so unique TCRs.

The study's findings and limits: Whilst most TCR sequences proved rare, a subset of public TCRs occurred across many donors.

The receptor's source is a woman younger than 45 in good health and CMV-seropositive. The specimen sequenced was PBMCs.

CDR3 in amino acids: CASSLGGKVSF. CDR3 sequence (DNA): TGTGCCAGCAGCTTAGGCGGGAAGGTGTCTTTC. This chain connects TRBV7-9 to TRBJ2-6, with a tentative D call TRBD2 (6 bases). CDR1 is SEHNR and CDR2 is FQNEAQ in the germline V gene (reference sequence). CDR3 length: 11 amino acids.